What follows are 28 T cell receptor beta chains derived from one specimen sequenced in a study of T cells in Graves' hyperthyroidism and ophthalmopathy. Amplified TCR beta CDR3 regions derived from RNA transcripts. The study used the HTBI primer set for a first-round RT-PCR of the TCR CDR3. From the multiplex PCR reads, TCRdb called clonotypes with MiXCR, one entry per CDR3 protein. Of about 640,000 distinct CDR3 sequences in the sample, less than 25% are singletons; the top ten hold about 35%. Sequenced material: blood. The origin of the receptors is a man younger than 45 with Graves' ophthalmopathy.

The V call is TRBV5-1, the J call TRBJ2-7; D is unresolved. V was pared by 0 bases and J by 3 bases, with 7 bases between. Germline loops: CDR1 SGHRS, CDR2 YFSETQ. This CDR3 is built from 13 residues. For the CDR3, the DNA is TGCGCCAGCAGCTTGGAGGCTAACTACGAGCAGTACTTC. Its translation is CASSLEANYEQYF. Together with reference TRBV5-1 and TRBJ2-7, the CDR3 gives the full variable domain: KAGVTQTPRYLIKTRGQQVTLSCSPISGHRSVSWYQQTPGQGLQFLFEYFSETQRNKGNFPGRFSGRQFSNSRSEMNVSTLELGDSALYLCASSLEANYEQYFGPGTRLTVT.

J is TRBJ2-2 and V is TRBV6-2 or TRBV6-3; 7 nucleotides align to TRBD1. The germline V gene encodes CDR1 MNHEY and CDR2 SVGEGT. With V trimmed by 7 bases and J by 4 bases, 6 bases remained unmatched. The CDR3 contains 14 residues. The CDR3 sequence is CASKGAGATGELFF. CDR3 DNA sequence: TGTGCCAGCAAGGGGGCAGGGGCCACCGGGGAGCTGTTTTTT.

The chain uses TRBV10-3 and TRBJ2-1, with D possibly matching TRBD2 (5 bases). There are 14 residues in the CDR3. Germline V CDR1 and CDR2: ENHRY, SYGVKD. V was cut by 5 bases and J by 1 base, with 9 bases left in between. CDR3 sequence: CAISRGGSYNEQFF. As DNA, the CDR3 is TGTGCCATCAGTCGCGGCGGGTCCTACAATGAGCAGTTCTTC.

The chain is built from TRBV28 and TRBJ2-6; D is uncertain. V lost 10 bases to trimming and J lost 0 bases, with 10 bases between them. CDR3 length: 14 residues. Germline loops: CDR1 MDHEN, CDR2 SYDVKM. DNA of the CDR3: TGTGCCACCCACCGGAGCTCTGGGGCCAACGTCCTGACTTTC. The encoded protein is CATHRSSGANVLTF.

This clonotype was observed at least ten times. This sequence joins TRBV5-1 and TRBJ1-1; TRBD1 matches 10 bases. Germline V gene data show CDR1 as SGHRS and CDR2 as YFSETQ. The V segment lost 6 bases and the J segment 5 bases; nucleotides outside the gene matches: 4. The length of the CDR3 is 13 residues. CDR3: CASTGQGGTEAFF. The CDR3 region has the DNA TGCGCCAGCACCGGACAGGGGGGGACTGAAGCTTTCTTT. Full variable domain (rest looked up from reference TRBV5-1 and TRBJ1-1): KAGVTQTPRYLIKTRGQQVTLSCSPISGHRSVSWYQQTPGQGLQFLFEYFSETQRNKGNFPGRFSGRQFSNSRSEMNVSTLELGDSALYLCASTGQGGTEAFFGQGTRLTVV.

This clonotype was seen a handful of times. The V call is TRBV4-3, the J call TRBJ1-2; TRBD1 matches 8 bases. V was pared by 3 bases and J by 2 bases, with 5 bases of the junction left unmatched. This CDR3 has 15 amino acids. Germline V gives CDR1 LGHNA, CDR2 YSLEER. The CDR3 DNA reads as TGCGCCAGCAGCCAGACGACAGGGGTGAACTATGGCTACACCTTC. It specifies CASSQTTGVNYGYTF.

V and J are TRBV6-1 and TRBJ2-7; TRBD1 matches 7 bases. The V gene's germline CDR1 is MNHNS and CDR2 SASEGT. V shed 6 bases and J 4 bases; nucleotides not matched to a gene: 12. CDR3 length equals 15 residues. The CDR3 protein is CASSIDVTGPYEQYF. In DNA form, the CDR3 reads TGTGCCAGCAGCATTGATGTGACAGGGCCGTACGAGCAGTACTTC.

The chain recombines TRBV7-8 with TRBJ2-7, with 8 nucleotides matching TRBD1. The CDR3 is 15 amino acids. Germline trimming cut 1 base from V and 2 bases from J; bases unmatched to any gene: 4. Per the germline V gene, CDR1 is SGHVS and CDR2 is FQNEAQ. CDR3 region: CASSLETGATYEQYF. In DNA, the CDR3 is TGTGCCAGCAGCTTAGAGACAGGGGCCACCTACGAGCAGTACTTC.

The rearrangement uses TRBV24-1 and TRBJ2-1; 7 nucleotides agree with TRBD1. The CDR3 is 14 amino acids. CDR1 is KGHDR, CDR2 SFDVKD, per germline. V dropped 3 bases and J dropped 7; count of bases not matched to a gene: 5. The CDR3 nucleotides read TGTGCCACCAGTGATGAAAACAGGGGTAATGAGCAGTTCTTC. It specifies CATSDENRGNEQFF.

At least ten counts were recorded for this clonotype. This sequence joins TRBV3-1 and TRBJ2-7; a weak D match, TRBD1 (5 bases). Per germline, CDR1 LGHDT and CDR2 YNNKEL (reference sequence). Between the trimmed V and J ends, which lost 5 bases and 6 bases, there was a span of 17 bases. The CDR3 contains 14 residues. In DNA form, the CDR3 reads TGTGCCAGCAGCTATCAGGGTACGATGGGCGAGCAGTACTTC. Protein product: CASSYQGTMGEQYF.

This clonotype was counted only a few times. The V and J genes are TRBV20-1 and TRBJ2-7; D ambiguous. V was trimmed by 0 bases and J by 4 bases, leaving 16 bases between them. Germline lookup yields CDR1 DFQATT and CDR2 SNEGSKA (reference sequence). This CDR3 has 15 amino acids. The CDR3 protein is CSARDRAQPRYEQYF. The CDR3 nucleotides read TGCAGTGCTAGAGATAGGGCCCAGCCCCGTTACGAGCAGTACTTC.

This clonotype was seen only a few times. The chain employs TRBV27 and TRBJ1-5; D gene ambiguous. Germline V lookup: CDR1 MNHEY, CDR2 SMNVEV (reference sequence). The V and J ends lost 7 bases and 5 bases respectively, with 12 bases between them. The CDR3 length is 13 residues. This chain's CDR3 is CASKAYTDQPQHF. DNA of the CDR3: TGTGCCAGCAAAGCGTACACCGATCAGCCCCAGCATTTT.

This clonotype was found many times. The chain recombines TRBV2 with TRBJ2-7; no clear D gene. This CDR3 is built from 12 residues. Germline V lookup: CDR1 SNHLY, CDR2 FYNNEI. V was cut by 6 bases and J by 4 bases, with 10 bases left in between. CDR3 in amino acids: CASSPTVYEQYF. The CDR3 nucleotides are TGTGCCAGCAGCCCTACAGTGTACGAGCAGTACTTC. Using reference TRBV2 and TRBJ2-7 for the parts outside the CDR3, the full variable domain is EPEVTQTPSHQVTQMGQEVILRCVPISNHLYFYWYRQILGQKVEFLVSFYNNEISEKSEIFDDQFSVERPDGSNFTLKIRSTKLEDSAMYFCASSPTVYEQYFGPGTRLTVT.

This clonotype was counted a few times. The rearrangement links TRBV29-1 to TRBJ1-2, with 11 positions matching TRBD1. Trimming took 1 base from V and 4 from J; bases not matched to a gene: 2. Germline CDR1 and CDR2: SQVTM and ANQGSEA. The CDR3 loop spans 14 amino acids. CDR3 in amino acids: CSVEVGQGAYGYTF. The CDR3 DNA reads as TGCAGCGTTGAAGTTGGACAGGGGGCCTATGGCTACACCTTC. Supplemented by reference TRBV29-1 and TRBJ1-2, the full variable domain reads SAVISQKPSRDICQRGTSLTIQCQVDSQVTMMFWYRQQPGQSLTLIATANQGSEATYESGFVIDKFPISRPNLTFSTLTVSNMSPEDSSIYLCSVEVGQGAYGYTFGSGTRLTVV.

This clonotype occurred a few times. This sequence joins TRBV27 and TRBJ1-2; 10 bases agree with TRBD1. V lost 5 bases to trimming and J lost 1 base; unmatched junction nucleotides: 4. From germline, CDR1 is MNHEY and CDR2 SMNVEV (reference sequence). The CDR3 has 15 amino acids. CDR3 nucleotides: TGTGCCAGCAGTCCGGGGACAGGGGATAACTATGGCTACACCTTC. Protein: CASSPGTGDNYGYTF.

In regard to this clonotype: A read error is likely, as this CDR3 ends without the conserved phenylalanine or tryptophan. This sequence joins TRBV30 and TRBJ1-1; D gene uncertain. The germline V gene has CDR1 GTSNPN and CDR2 SVGIG (reference sequence). The CDR3 extends over 13 amino acids. Between the trimmed V and J ends, which lost 1 base and 4 bases, there was a span of 10 bases. CDR3 coding DNA: TGTGCCTGGAGTGAGGCCCACGGCACTGAAGCTTTCCTT. Translating it yields CAWSEAHGTEAFL.

This clonotype has a handful of counts. V usage is TRBV2 and J usage is TRBJ1-4; TRBD1 matches at 9 bases. The germline gives CDR1 SNHLY, CDR2 FYNNEI. Germline trimming cut 5 bases from V and 8 bases from J; bases unmatched to any gene: 9. This CDR3 has 15 residues. The CDR3 DNA sequence: TGTGCCAGCAGTCAAGGGGACAGGGAGAACGAAAAACTGTTTTTT. This translates into CASSQGDRENEKLFF.

This clonotype was seen ten or more times. This chain joins TRBV11-2 and TRBJ1-2; unclear D gene. The CDR3 has 15 amino acids. Trimming removed 0 bases from V and 2 bases from J, with 10 bases in between. Looked up from germline, CDR1 is SGHAT and CDR2 is FQNNGV. The CDR3 DNA reads as TGTGCCAGCAGCTTAGATCCCCAAGGGAACTATGGCTACACCTTC. Its translation is CASSLDPQGNYGYTF.

This clonotype was found a few times. V gene TRBV6-1 combines with J gene TRBJ1-1; TRBD1 might be the D (6 bases). Trimming removed 6 bases at V and 6 bases at J, with 20 bases between. CDR1 is MNHNS and CDR2 is SASEGT in the germline V gene. The CDR3 runs to 15 residues. The CDR3 nucleotides read TGTGCCAGCAGGCCACGGGGGGCTGGGGTGGCTGAAGCTTTCTTT. Encoded protein: CASRPRGAGVAEAFF.

This clonotype came up many times. The CDR3 DNA sequence: TGTGCCAGCAGCTTAGTGTGGACAGGGGCCTCCGAGCAGTACTTC. It yields the protein CASSLVWTGASEQYF. The chain couples TRBV11-1 to TRBJ2-7; 9 bases match TRBD1. CDR1 is SGHAT and CDR2 is FQDESV in the germline V gene (reference sequence). There are 15 residues in the CDR3. J was trimmed by 6 bases and V by 1 base; bases with no gene match: 7.

The chain combines TRBV11-3 with TRBJ1-2; 11 bases align to TRBD1. The trim removed 5 bases at V and 3 bases at J, leaving 11 bases unmatched. There are 17 residues in the CDR3. Looked up from germline, CDR1 is SGHNT and CDR2 is YENEEA. The CDR3 loop reads CASSPPGQGVCDYGYTF. DNA of the CDR3: TGTGCCAGCAGCCCACCGGGACAGGGGGTGTGTGACTATGGCTACACCTTC. The entire variable domain, with the rest obtained from reference TRBV11-3 and TRBJ1-2, is as follows: EAGVVQSPRYKIIEKKQPVAFWCNPISGHNTLYWYLQNLGQGPELLIRYENEEAVDDSQLPKDRFSAERLKGVDSTLKIQPAELGDSAVYLCASSPPGQGVCDYGYTFGSGTRLTVV.

The gene calls are TRBV19 and TRBJ2-3; perhaps D is TRBD1 or TRBD2 (6 bases each). The CDR3 runs to 17 residues. V lost 6 bases, J lost 3 bases, and 22 bases lay in between. Germline-derived CDR1 and CDR2 are LNHDA and SQIVND (reference sequence). The CDR3 nucleotides read TGTGCCAGTAGCTGGACAGCCGTCGCCGGGAGTACAGATACGCAGTATTTT. It encodes CASSWTAVAGSTDTQYF.

V and J are TRBV19 and TRBJ2-5, with TRBD2 identical over 11 bases. The V gene's germline CDR1 is LNHDA and CDR2 SQIVND (reference sequence). Trimming removed 8 bases from V and 3 bases from J; junction bases left unmatched: 8. The CDR3 runs to 15 residues. The CDR3 nucleotides are TGTGCCAGTGGGCTAGCGGGAGGCTCCAAAGAGACCCAGTACTTC. Its protein is CASGLAGGSKETQYF.

The rearrangement links TRBV28 to TRBJ2-1; 8 nucleotides align to TRBD2. The CDR3 runs 15 residues. In germline, CDR1 is MDHEN, CDR2 SYDVKM. Trimming cost V 3 bases and J 6 bases; bases outside gene matches: 7. The CDR3 sequence: CASSLPVAGGNEQFF. In nucleotides, the CDR3 is TGTGCCAGCAGTTTGCCCGTTGCGGGAGGCAATGAGCAGTTCTTC.

The V and J genes are TRBV6-1 and TRBJ2-3, with D perhaps matching TRBD1 or TRBD2 (5 bases each). The germline V gene encodes CDR1 MNHNS and CDR2 SASEGT. The CDR3 is 17 amino acids. Deletions cut 4 bases from V and 0 bases from J, with 17 bases between. CDR3 in DNA: TGTGCCAGCAGTGCCCAGCCTGGGGGAAAGAGCACAGATACGCAGTATTTT. Amino acids: CASSAQPGGKSTDTQYF.

This clonotype appeared many times. The chain couples TRBV5-1 to TRBJ2-1; D is unclear. Trimming pared 0 bases from V and 3 bases from J, leaving 10 bases between. The CDR3 runs 15 residues. The V gene's germline CDR1 is SGHRS and CDR2 YFSETQ. In DNA, the CDR3 is TGCGCCAGCAGCTTGGGGATCTCCAGCTACAATGAGCAGTTCTTC. This gives the protein CASSLGISSYNEQFF. Full variable domain (rest looked up from reference TRBV5-1 and TRBJ2-1): KAGVTQTPRYLIKTRGQQVTLSCSPISGHRSVSWYQQTPGQGLQFLFEYFSETQRNKGNFPGRFSGRQFSNSRSEMNVSTLELGDSALYLCASSLGISSYNEQFFGPGTRLTVL.

V is TRBV20-1 and J is TRBJ2-1; 7 bases match TRBD2. The J segment lost 4 bases and the V segment lost 1 base, leaving 7 bases of the junction unmatched. The length of the CDR3 is 15 residues. Germline V gives CDR1 DFQATT, CDR2 SNEGSKA (reference sequence). This chain's CDR3 is CSARALAKDYNEQFF. The CDR3 DNA is TGCAGTGCTAGAGCACTAGCGAAAGATTACAATGAGCAGTTCTTC.

Concerning this clonotype: Just one base apart from a much larger clone, this may be a read error. This chain links TRBV28 with TRBJ2-7, with D unclear. The V and J ends lost 6 bases and 2 bases respectively, with 14 bases between them. This CDR3 is built from 14 residues. The germline CDR1 and CDR2 sequences are MDHEN and SYDVKM. The CDR3 coding sequence is TGTGCCAGCAGCTCGTGGACGGCGACCTACGAGCAGTACTTC. It codes for CASSSWTATYEQYF.